The clone carrying this TCR beta chain was counted a few times. Its target is not known. A read error may explain this, as a much larger clone is one base away. The germline V gene encodes CDR1 SSHAT and CDR2 FNYEAQ (reference sequence). The CDR3 totals 15 residues. This sample was included in a study of post-analysis software for immune sequencing data. Study-wide results and caveats: Strong co-clustering by F measure was seen for same-batch samples. TRBV segments more frequent in patients than in controls numbered a few and included TRBV5-6, TRBV5-1 and TRBV20-1. Multiple sclerosis patients showed significantly lower normalized Chao1 diversity than controls did.

Unique molecular identifiers were built into the TCR beta cDNA libraries. Via MiXCR, TCRdb re-called the PCR reads, giving one row per CDR3 protein. This sample has 170,000 or so distinct CDR3 sequences, with approximately 31% found just once. This sequence joins TRBV7-7 and TRBJ2-5, with 11 bases fitting TRBD2. The end of the DNA is better explained by TRBJ2-1, so the J call may be wrong. Sample: blood. This clonotype was obtained from a girl aged 5-17 years with multiple sclerosis. The CDR3 coding sequence is TGTGCTAGCAGCCCAGGGACTAGCGGACAAGAGACCCAGTTCTTC. It yields the protein CASSPGTSGQETQFF.